A selection of T cell receptor beta chains follows, all from one sample in a study of cytotoxic CD8 clonotypes in ibrutinib-treated CLL. The assay was immunoSEQ multiplex PCR, and TCRdb's table has in-frame clones only and misses some. The table has roughly 250,000 clones, 70% seen once. Here the sequenced sample was PBMCs, taken after 24 months of ibrutinib treatment. The source of these receptors is a human donor with chronic lymphocytic leukemia. The CDR3 runs from the conserved cysteine through the conserved F or W. D genes are given only for firm matches. Size is omitted from some rows. Given values are once, few, many or a class for expanded clones.

d_call,j_call,clone_size,v_call,cdr3_nt,cdr3_aa
.,TRBJ1-4,.,TRBV6-5,TGTGCCAGCAGTCCTGGTGAAAAACTGTTTTTT,CASSPGEKLFF
TRBD2,TRBJ2-3,few,TRBV28,TGTGCCAGCAGTCCCACGGGGGGAGATACGCAGTATTTT,CASSPTGGDTQYF
TRBD1,TRBJ2-7,.,TRBV6-5,TGTGCCAGCACCGGGACAGCAACCTACGAGCAGTACTTC,CASTGTATYEQYF
.,TRBJ1-3,few,TRBV27,TGTGCCAGCAGTTTATCGGCAGGGGGAAACACCATATATTTT,CASSLSAGGNTIYF
.,TRBJ2-7,.,TRBV14,TGTGCCAGCAGCCAAGATCCCTACGAGCAGTACTTC,CASSQDPYEQYF
.,TRBJ2-1,.,TRBV9,TGTGCCAGTAGGCCTCCTCTCACCAATGAGCAGTTCTTC,CASRPPLTNEQFF
TRBD1,TRBJ1-1,.,TRBV18,TGTGCCAGCTCAGGTCGGACAGGGCTTAACACTGAAGCTTTCTTT,CASSGRTGLNTEAFF
.,TRBJ2-2,once,TRBV27,TGTGCCAGCAGTTTAAGCGAGGTGGCCGGGGAGCTGTTTTTT,CASSLSEVAGELFF
.,TRBJ2-2,.,TRBV12-5,TGTGCTAGTGGTTTAGGGGACGGGGAGCTGTTTTTT,CASGLGDGELFF
.,TRBJ2-7,once,TRBV6-5,TGTGCCAGCAGTTACTCGATTGGGGGGGCTCCGTACTTC,CASSYSIGGAPYF
.,TRBJ2-1,.,TRBV5-1,TGCGCCAGCAGGGACAGCTTCTCCTACAATGAGCAGTTCTTC,CASRDSFSYNEQFF
.,TRBJ1-4,.,TRBV30,TGTGCCTGGGGGGACGGCGGTAATGAAAAACTGTTTTTT,CAWGDGGNEKLFF
.,TRBJ1-5,.,TRBV4-3,TGCGCCAGCAGCCAAGATCAAGGCAGCAATCAGCCCCAGCATTTT,CASSQDQGSNQPQHF
.,TRBJ2-3,.,TRBV5-1,TGCGCCAGCAGCTTGGGACCGCTAGGGACAGATACGCAGTATTTT,CASSLGPLGTDTQYF
.,TRBJ1-2,.,TRBV7-2,TGTGCCAGCAGCTTAGTTAGGACAGACTATGGCTACACCTTC,CASSLVRTDYGYTF
.,TRBJ1-5,few,TRBV21-1,TGTGCCAGCAGCAAAGTAGTGGCTCAGCCCCAGCATTTT,CASSKVVAQPQHF
TRBD1,TRBJ1-1,.,TRBV9,TGTGCCACCCAGGGAGGGGGCTCTGAAGCTTTCTTT,CATQGGGSEAFF
.,TRBJ2-1,.,TRBV27,TGTGCCAGCAGTTTAATACCTTCCTCCTACAATGAGCAGTTCTTC,CASSLIPSSYNEQFF
TRBD1,TRBJ2-7,.,TRBV2,TGTGCCAGCAGGGAAGGGACAGGGAGGAACGAGCAGTACTTC,CASREGTGRNEQYF
.,TRBJ2-2,.,TRBV11-2,TGTGCCAGCAGCTTAGCAGGGAGAGACACCGGGGAGCTGTTTTTT,CASSLAGRDTGELFF
.,TRBJ2-5,.,TRBV27,TGTGCCAGCAAGACGGACTGGACCCCAGATGAGACCCAGTACTTC,CASKTDWTPDETQYF
TRBD2,TRBJ2-7,.,TRBV27,TGTGCCAGCAGTCCTGCTAGCGGGCCTTACGAGCAGTACTTC,CASSPASGPYEQYF
.,TRBJ1-1,few,TRBV6-5,TGTGCCAGCAAACCAGGGTCGCCCACTGAAGCTTTCTTT,CASKPGSPTEAFF
TRBD2,TRBJ2-7,.,TRBV28,TGTGCCAGCAGTTTTAGTTTAGCGGGAGCCCCCTACGAGCAGTACTTC,CASSFSLAGAPYEQYF
TRBD1,TRBJ1-2,.,TRBV5-6,TGTGCCAGCAAAATTTCCGGGACAGGGAACTATGGCTACACCTTC,CASKISGTGNYGYTF
TRBD1,TRBJ2-1,.,TRBV6-5,TGTGCCAGCAGTTGGGGGACAGGTCGGAATGAGCAGTTCTTC,CASSWGTGRNEQFF
.,TRBJ1-1,.,TRBV6-5,TGTGCCAGCAGTGCACGGGACACCACTGAAGCTTTCTTT,CASSARDTTEAFF
.,TRBJ2-3,.,TRBV30,TGTGCCTGGAGTCTCGGATACACAGATACGCAGTATTTT,CAWSLGYTDTQYF
.,TRBJ2-3,.,TRBV27,TGTGCCAGCAGTTTTGGGGGCGCGCAGTATTTT,CASSFGGAQYF
.,TRBJ2-7,.,TRBV7-9,TGTGCCAGCAGCCCCCCCGGATCAGGGGTAAAAGAGCAGTACTTC,CASSPPGSGVKEQYF
.,TRBJ2-1,.,TRBV7-2,TGTGCCAGCAGCTTAGATTACAGGGTGAGGAATGAGCAGTTCTTC,CASSLDYRVRNEQFF
TRBD1,TRBJ2-3,once,TRBV5-1,TGCGCCAGCAGCCCCGGGACAGCCACAGATACGCAGTATTTT,CASSPGTATDTQYF
.,TRBJ2-7,few,TRBV6-5,TGTGCCAGCAGTTCAGGGGAATTAGGGCAGTACTTC,CASSSGELGQYF
.,TRBJ2-7,.,TRBV7-9,TGTGCCAGCAGCCCCCCTGGGGACGAGCAGTACTTC,CASSPPGDEQYF
TRBD1,TRBJ2-6,.,TRBV30,TGTGCCTGGAGAAAGACAGGGCCCTCTGGGGCCAACGTCCTGACTTTC,CAWRKTGPSGANVLTF
TRBD1,TRBJ2-1,.,TRBV6-1,TGTGCCAGCAGTCATCCGGGACAGGGTAGCAATGAGCAGTTCTTC,CASSHPGQGSNEQFF
TRBD1,TRBJ1-2,.,TRBV6-4,TGTGCCAGCAAGGGCCAGGGGGACTATGGCTACACCTTC,CASKGQGDYGYTF
.,TRBJ2-5,few,TRBV7-6,TGTGCCAGCAGCTTGGCAGGGTTAGAGACCCAGTACTTC,CASSLAGLETQYF
.,TRBJ1-2,.,TRBV7-9,TGTGCCAGCAGCTTAACAGTGTCTGGCTACACCTTC,CASSLTVSGYTF
TRBD1,TRBJ2-2,.,TRBV27,TGTGCCAGCAGTTTGGGCTTGGACAGGGAAATCGGGGAGCTGTTTTTT,CASSLGLDREIGELFF
.,TRBJ2-2,.,TRBV6-6,TGTGCCAGCAGGCCGGGACTGCCGGGGCGGGAGCTGTTTTTT,CASRPGLPGRELFF